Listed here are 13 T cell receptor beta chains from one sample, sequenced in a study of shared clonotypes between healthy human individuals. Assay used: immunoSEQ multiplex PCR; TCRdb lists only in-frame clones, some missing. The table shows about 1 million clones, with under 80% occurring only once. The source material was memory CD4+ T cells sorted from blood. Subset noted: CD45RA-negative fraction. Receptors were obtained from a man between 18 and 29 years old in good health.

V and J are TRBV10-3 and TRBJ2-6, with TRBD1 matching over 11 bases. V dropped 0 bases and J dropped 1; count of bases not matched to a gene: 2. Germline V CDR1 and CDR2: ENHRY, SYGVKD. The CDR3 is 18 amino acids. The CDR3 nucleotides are TGTGCCATCAGTGAGTCTGGGACAGGGGGATCTGGGGCCAACGTCCTGACTTTC. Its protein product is CAISESGTGGSGANVLTF.

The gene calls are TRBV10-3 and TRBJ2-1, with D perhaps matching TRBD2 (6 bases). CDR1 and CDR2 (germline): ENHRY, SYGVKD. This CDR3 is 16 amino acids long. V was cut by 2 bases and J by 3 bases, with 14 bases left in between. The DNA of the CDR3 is TGTGCCATCAGTGAGGATGGGCGGGGCCTCTACAATGAGCAGTTCTTC. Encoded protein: CAISEDGRGLYNEQFF.

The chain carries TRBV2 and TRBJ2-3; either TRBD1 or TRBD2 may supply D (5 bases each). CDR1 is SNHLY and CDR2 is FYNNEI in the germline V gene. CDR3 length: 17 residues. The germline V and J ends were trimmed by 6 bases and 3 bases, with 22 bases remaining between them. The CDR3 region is CASRILRDVKGTDTQYF. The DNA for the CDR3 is TGTGCCAGCAGGATACTCCGGGACGTAAAGGGGACAGATACGCAGTATTTT.

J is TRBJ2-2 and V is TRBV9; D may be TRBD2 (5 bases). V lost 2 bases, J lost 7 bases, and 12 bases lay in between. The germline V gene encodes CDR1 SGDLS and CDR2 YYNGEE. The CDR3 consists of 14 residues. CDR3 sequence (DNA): TGTGCCAGCAGCGTCTACCTTCGGGGCGGGGAGCTGTTTTTT. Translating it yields CASSVYLRGGELFF.

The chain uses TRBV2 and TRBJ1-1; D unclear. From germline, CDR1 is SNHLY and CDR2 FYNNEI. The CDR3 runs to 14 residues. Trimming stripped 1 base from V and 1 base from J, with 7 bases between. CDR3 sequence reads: CASSEGAGNTEAFF. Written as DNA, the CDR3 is TGTGCCAGCAGTGAAGGGGCAGGGAACACTGAAGCTTTCTTT.

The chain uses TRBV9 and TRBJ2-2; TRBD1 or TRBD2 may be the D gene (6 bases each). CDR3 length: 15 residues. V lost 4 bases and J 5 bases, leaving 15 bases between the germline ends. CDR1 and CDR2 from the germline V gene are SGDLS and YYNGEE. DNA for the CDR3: TGTGCCAGCAGCCCCCCTGGGGGGCTTACCGGGGAGCTGTTTTTT. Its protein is CASSPPGGLTGELFF.

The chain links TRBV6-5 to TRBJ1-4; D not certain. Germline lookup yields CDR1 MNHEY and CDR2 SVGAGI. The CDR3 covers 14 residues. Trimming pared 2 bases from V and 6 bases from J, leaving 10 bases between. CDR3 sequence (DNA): TGTGCCAGCAGTTACAACGGGGAAGATGAAAAACTGTTTTTT. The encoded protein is CASSYNGEDEKLFF.

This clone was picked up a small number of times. DNA of the CDR3: TGCAGTGCTAGAACTCCCTACGAGCAGTACTTC. Amino acids: CSARTPYEQYF. The chain has TRBV20-1 and TRBJ2-7; D unresolved. The germline V and J ends were trimmed by 2 bases and 2 bases, with 4 bases remaining between them. This CDR3 has 11 amino acids. The V gene's germline CDR1 is DFQATT and CDR2 SNEGSKA (reference sequence).

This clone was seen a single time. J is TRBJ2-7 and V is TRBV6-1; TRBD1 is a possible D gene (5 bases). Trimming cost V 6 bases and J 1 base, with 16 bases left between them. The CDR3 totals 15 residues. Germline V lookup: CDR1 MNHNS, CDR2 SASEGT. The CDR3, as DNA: TGTGCCAGCAGCGATCCTACAGGTGCTTCCTACGAGCAGTACTTC. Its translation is CASSDPTGASYEQYF.

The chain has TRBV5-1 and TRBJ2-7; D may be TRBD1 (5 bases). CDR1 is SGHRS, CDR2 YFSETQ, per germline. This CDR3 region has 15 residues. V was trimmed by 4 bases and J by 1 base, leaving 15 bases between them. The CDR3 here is CASSVQVMGSYEQYF. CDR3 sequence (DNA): TGCGCCAGCAGCGTACAGGTCATGGGGTCCTACGAGCAGTACTTC.

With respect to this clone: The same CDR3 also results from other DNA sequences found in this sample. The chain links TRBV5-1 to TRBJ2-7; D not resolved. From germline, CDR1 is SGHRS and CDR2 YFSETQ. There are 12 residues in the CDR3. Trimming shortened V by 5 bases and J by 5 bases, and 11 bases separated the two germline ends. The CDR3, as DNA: TGCGCCAGCAGTCCCTCACTGGACGAGCAGTACTTC. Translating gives CASSPSLDEQYF.

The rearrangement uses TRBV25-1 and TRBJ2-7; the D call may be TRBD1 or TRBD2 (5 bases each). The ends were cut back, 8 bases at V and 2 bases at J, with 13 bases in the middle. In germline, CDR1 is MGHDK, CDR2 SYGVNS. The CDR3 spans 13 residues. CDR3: CASARDGTYEQYF. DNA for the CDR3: TGTGCCAGCGCCCGGGACGGCACCTACGAGCAGTACTTC.

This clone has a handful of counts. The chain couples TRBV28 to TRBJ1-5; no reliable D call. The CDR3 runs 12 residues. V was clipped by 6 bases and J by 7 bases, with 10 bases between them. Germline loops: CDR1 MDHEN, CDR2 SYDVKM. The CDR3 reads CASSVKGQPQHF. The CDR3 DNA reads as TGTGCCAGCAGCGTGAAGGGCCAGCCCCAGCATTTT. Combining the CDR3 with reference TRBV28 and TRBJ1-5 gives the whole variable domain DVKVTQSSRYLVKRTGEKVFLECVQDMDHENMFWYRQDPGLGLRLIYFSYDVKMKEKGDIPEGYSVSREKKERFSLILESASTNQTSMYLCASSVKGQPQHFGDGTRLSIL.